This TCR beta chain was found in a study of spatial heterogeneity in lung cancer. Study summary: After resection, follow-up PBMC samples were sequenced when available, at a median of about 2 years later. Compared with alpha-chain sequences, beta-chain sequences were consistently detected in greater numbers.

Every molecule of TCR cDNA had its own unique molecular identifier. TCRdb called the 5' RACE reads again in MiXCR, with one record for every CDR3 protein. The sample includes more than 75,000 distinct CDR3 sequences, just under 20% of them seen just once. The CDR3 has 13 amino acids. Germline values: CDR1 SGHRS, CDR2 YFSETQ. V lost 0 bases and J lost 4, with 6 bases in between. Time point meaning: blood at routine non-recurrence follow-up after resection. The source is a male donor with early-stage non-small cell lung cancer. The source was PBMCs, collected at follow-up. The rearrangement uses TRBV5-1 and TRBJ2-3, with D hard to call. The CDR3 sequence is CASSLASPDTQYF. CDR3 bases: TGCGCCAGCAGCTTGGCCAGTCCAGATACGCAGTATTTT.